This TCR beta chain was profiled in a study of beta chain features in type 1 diabetes. Overall study context: No age, gender or cell yield differences were seen between patients and healthy donors.

This clone appeared a few times. Antigen specificity is unknown. What was sequenced were expressed TCRB transcripts, since all of the isolated RNA had been reverse transcribed. Libraries were prepared by immunoSEQ multiplex PCR; TCRdb keeps only in-frame clonotypes and omits some of them. The table records fewer than 150,000 clones, 6.9% of them present only once. Points from the study as a whole: Type 1 diabetes patients showed a moderate but significant shortening of TCRB CDR3s in all four CD4+ subsets. Type 1 diabetes patients showed fewer insertions and more deletions at VDJ junctions.

By way of CD45RO/CCR7/CD25/CD127/CD95/CD27, the CD4+ regulatory, stem cell-like memory, central memory and naive cells were sorted. The germline V gene encodes CDR1 LGHNA and CDR2 YNFKEQ. The CDR3 covers 19 residues. J lost 4 bases, V lost 0 bases, and 10 bases had no gene match. The chain employs TRBV4-2 and TRBJ2-1, with TRBD2 identical over 12 bases. The material sequenced was central memory CD4+ T cells from blood. The sequence came from a woman aged 25 to 39 in good health. CDR3 sequence reads: CASSQDSVTSGRGYNEQFF. Written as DNA, the CDR3 is TGTGCCAGCAGCCAAGATTCCGTGACTAGCGGGAGAGGATACAATGAGCAGTTCTTC.